One and the same sample provided the 8 T cell receptor beta chains below, sequenced in a study of radiotherapy plus CTLA-4 blockade in lung cancer. Sequenced by immunoSEQ multiplex PCR; TCRdb stores in-frame clones only, minus some. The table lists about 73,000 clones, around 87% of them singletons. The sample was peripheral blood, taken from a patient treated with radiotherapy plus ipilimumab. The source of these receptors is a human donor with non-small cell lung cancer that progressed on radiotherapy plus ipilimumab.

The chain carries TRBV6-5 and TRBJ2-7; weak D call: TRBD2 (6 bases). This CDR3 spans 14 amino acids. V was clipped by 5 bases and J by 1 base, with 12 bases between them. Per germline, CDR1 MNHEY and CDR2 SVGAGI. CDR3 region: CASSRAGNSYEQYF. The CDR3 DNA reads TGTGCCAGCAGTAGGGCGGGGAATTCCTACGAGCAGTACTTC.

This chain joins TRBV5-4 and TRBJ2-2, with 7 bases aligning to TRBD1. The V and J ends lost 4 bases and 6 bases, in that order; junction bases with no gene match: 6. The CDR3 has 14 residues. In germline, CDR1 is SGHNT, CDR2 YYREEE (reference sequence). The CDR3 sequence is CASSEQGSAGELFF. Here the CDR3 DNA reads TGTGCCAGCAGCGAACAGGGGTCGGCCGGGGAGCTGTTTTTT.

The V call is TRBV25-1, the J call TRBJ1-2, with D perhaps TRBD1 (5 bases). The CDR3 covers 14 residues. With 2 bases removed from V and 4 bases from J, the gap between germline ends came to 11 bases. Per germline, CDR1 MGHDK and CDR2 SYGVNS. The CDR3 sequence: CASSEVGAGYGYTF. The CDR3 nucleotides read TGTGCCAGCAGTGAAGTAGGGGCCGGCTATGGCTACACCTTC.

The chain recombines TRBV9 with TRBJ2-3; no firm D call. Trimming removed 0 bases at V and 0 bases at J, with 8 bases between. CDR1 is SGDLS and CDR2 is YYNGEE in the germline V gene. The CDR3 totals 15 residues. The CDR3 loop is CASSVGVSSTDTQYF. CDR3 in DNA: TGTGCCAGCAGCGTAGGGGTCTCTAGCACAGATACGCAGTATTTT.

V usage is TRBV29-1 and J usage is TRBJ1-5; D remains ambiguous. V gave up 0 bases and J gave up 5 bases, with 8 bases separating them. The CDR3 covers 13 residues. The germline V gene encodes CDR1 SQVTM and CDR2 ANQGSEA. The chain's CDR3 is CSVEENRDQPQHF. The CDR3 DNA is TGCAGCGTTGAAGAGAACAGAGATCAGCCCCAGCATTTT.

The V and J genes are TRBV9 and TRBJ1-2; D remains unclear. Trimming pared 0 bases from V and 6 bases from J, leaving 12 bases between. The CDR3 contains 14 residues. CDR1 is SGDLS and CDR2 is YYNGEE in the germline V gene. As DNA, the CDR3 is TGTGCCAGCAGCGTAGCTGAACCGCTGGATGGCTACACCTTC. It translates to CASSVAEPLDGYTF. The variable domain in full, completed from reference TRBV9 and TRBJ1-2, reads DSGVTQTPKHLITATGQRVTLRCSPRSGDLSVYWYQQSLDQGLQFLIQYYNGEERAKGNILERFSAQQFPDLHSELNLSSLELGDSALYFCASSVAEPLDGYTFGSGTRLTVV.

This rearrangement joins TRBV5-1 to TRBJ2-2, with a tentative D call TRBD1 (6 bases). With 4 bases removed from V and 4 bases from J, the gap between germline ends came to 14 bases. The length of the CDR3 is 15 residues. CDR1 is SGHRS and CDR2 is YFSETQ in the germline V gene. The CDR3 sequence is CASSATTGFTGELFF. Here the CDR3 DNA reads TGCGCCAGCAGCGCCACTACAGGGTTCACCGGGGAGCTGTTTTTT.

This clone was seen once. In nucleotides, the CDR3 is TGTGCCAGCAGCTTAGCCAAGGGGCTCTACAATGAGCAGTTCTTC. Its translation: CASSLAKGLYNEQFF. The rearrangement joins TRBV7-3 to TRBJ2-1; possible D gene TRBD1, 5 bases. The CDR3 loop spans 15 amino acids. V was cut by 2 bases and J by 3 bases, with 11 bases left in between. The germline V gene encodes CDR1 SGHTA and CDR2 FQGTGA.